This TCR beta chain was recovered during a study of blood T cell repertoires in COVID-19. Per germline, CDR1 MNHEY and CDR2 SMNVEV (reference sequence). The CDR3 sequence is 15 residues long. Trimming removed 6 bases from V and 0 bases from J, with 14 bases in between. Sequencing was performed with immunoSEQ multiplex PCR; in TCRdb, only in-frame clones are kept and a portion is missing. Here the sample spans a few hundred thousand clones, around 87% being singletons. The sequenced material came from PBMCs or T cells enriched from blood (not recorded which). This receptor was identified in a woman in her 40s who had recovered from COVID-19. This chain uses TRBV27 with TRBJ2-5; D is possibly TRBD1 (5 bases). Here the CDR3 reads CASSDPRGYQETQYF. CDR3 coding DNA: TGTGCCAGCAGCGACCCTAGGGGCTACCAAGAGACCCAGTACTTC.